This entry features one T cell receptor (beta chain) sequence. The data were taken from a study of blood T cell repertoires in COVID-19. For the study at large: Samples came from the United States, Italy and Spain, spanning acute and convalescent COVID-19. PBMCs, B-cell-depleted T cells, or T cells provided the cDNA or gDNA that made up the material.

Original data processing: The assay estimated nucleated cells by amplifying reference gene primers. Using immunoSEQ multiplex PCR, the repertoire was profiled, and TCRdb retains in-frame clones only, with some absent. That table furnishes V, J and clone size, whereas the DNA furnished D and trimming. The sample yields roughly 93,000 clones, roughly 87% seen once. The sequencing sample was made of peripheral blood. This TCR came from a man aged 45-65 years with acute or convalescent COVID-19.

The CDR3 is CASSQDRGNEQFF. As DNA, the CDR3 is TGTGCCAGCAGCCAAGACAGGGGAAATGAGCAGTTCTTC. The chain combines TRBV7-7 with TRBJ2-1; TRBD1 matches at 8 bases. V gave up 5 bases and J gave up 7 bases; unmatched junction bases: 4. The length of the CDR3 is 13 residues. Germline V gene sequence: CDR1 SSHAT, CDR2 FNYEAQ (reference sequence).